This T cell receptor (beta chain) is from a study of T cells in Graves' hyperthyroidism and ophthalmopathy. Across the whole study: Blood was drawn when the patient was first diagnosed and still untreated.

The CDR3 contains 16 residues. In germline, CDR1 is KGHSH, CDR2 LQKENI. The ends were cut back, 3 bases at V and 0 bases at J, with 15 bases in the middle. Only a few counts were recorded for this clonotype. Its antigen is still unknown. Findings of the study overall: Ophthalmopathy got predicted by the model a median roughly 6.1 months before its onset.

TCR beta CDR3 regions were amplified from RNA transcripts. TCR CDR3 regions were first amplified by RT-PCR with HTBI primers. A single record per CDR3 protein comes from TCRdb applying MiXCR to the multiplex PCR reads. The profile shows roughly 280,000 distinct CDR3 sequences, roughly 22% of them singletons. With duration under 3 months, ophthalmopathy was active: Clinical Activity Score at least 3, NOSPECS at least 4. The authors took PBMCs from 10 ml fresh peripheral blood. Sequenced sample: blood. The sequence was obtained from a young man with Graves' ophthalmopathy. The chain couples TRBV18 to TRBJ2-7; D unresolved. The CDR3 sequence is CASSPGPSPSSYEQYF. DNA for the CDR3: TGTGCCAGCTCACCCGGACCTTCCCCTAGCTCCTACGAGCAGTACTTC.